Listed below are T cell receptor beta chains from one sample, sequenced in a study of a mutant IDH1 vaccine in newly diagnosed glioma. Clones were sequenced by immunoSEQ multiplex PCR, and TCRdb holds only the in-frame ones, with some missing. The table has fewer than 55,000 clones, almost 65% seen once; the top ten hold around 4.8%. The antigens these receptors bind are not known. Sequenced here: peripheral blood mononuclear cells (PBMCs), sampled from a glioma patient whose treatment included an IDH1 peptide vaccine. These TCRs come from a man in his forties or fifties with glioma. Some clones in this sample may be carry-over from other donors' samples. Each CDR3 is given with its conserved first and last residue. Fields, in order: J gene, V gene, clone size, D gene, CDR3 protein, CDR3 DNA. A D gene is named only where the DNA matches it firmly. Size is stated for part of the rows, as once, few or many counts, or as a class when the clone is expanded.

>TRBJ1-1|TRBV4-1|NA|NA
CASSLSLNTEAFF
TGCGCCAGCAGCCTATCACTGAACACTGAAGCTTTCTTT
>TRBJ2-2|TRBV7-9|NA|NA
CASSYTSIPGELFF
TGTGCCAGCAGCTATACTAGCATCCCCGGGGAGCTGTTTTTT
>TRBJ2-2|TRBV4-1|medium-sized|TRBD1
CASSQTGVRDGTGELFF
TGCGCCAGCAGCCAAACAGGGGTTAGAGATGGCACCGGGGAGCTGTTTTTT
>TRBJ1-1|TRBV7-9|once|NA
CASSSNTEAFF
TGTGCCAGCAGTTCTAACACTGAAGCTTTCTTT
>TRBJ2-5|TRBV2|NA|TRBD1
CASSEWPGQGVPETQYF
TGTGCCAGCAGTGAATGGCCGGGACAGGGGGTTCCAGAGACCCAGTACTTC
>TRBJ1-3|TRBV4-3|NA|NA
CASSQATGPGNTIYF
TGCGCCAGCAGCCAGGCTACAGGGCCTGGAAACACCATATATTTT
>TRBJ1-3|TRBV30|NA|NA
CAWSGGQVSGNTIYF
TGTGCCTGGAGTGGGGGGCAGGTATCTGGAAACACCATATATTTT
>TRBJ1-1|TRBV7-2|NA|NA
CASSLDGSFTEAFF
TGTGCCAGCAGCCTAGATGGCAGCTTCACTGAAGCTTTCTTT
>TRBJ1-4|TRBV18|NA|TRBD1
CASSPRTGSEKLFF
TGTGCCAGCTCACCACGGACAGGGTCTGAAAAACTGTTTTTT
>TRBJ2-2|TRBV29-1|few|TRBD2
CSAWGLAGGTSNTGELFF
TGCAGCGCCTGGGGACTAGCGGGGGGCACTTCGAACACCGGGGAGCTGTTTTTT